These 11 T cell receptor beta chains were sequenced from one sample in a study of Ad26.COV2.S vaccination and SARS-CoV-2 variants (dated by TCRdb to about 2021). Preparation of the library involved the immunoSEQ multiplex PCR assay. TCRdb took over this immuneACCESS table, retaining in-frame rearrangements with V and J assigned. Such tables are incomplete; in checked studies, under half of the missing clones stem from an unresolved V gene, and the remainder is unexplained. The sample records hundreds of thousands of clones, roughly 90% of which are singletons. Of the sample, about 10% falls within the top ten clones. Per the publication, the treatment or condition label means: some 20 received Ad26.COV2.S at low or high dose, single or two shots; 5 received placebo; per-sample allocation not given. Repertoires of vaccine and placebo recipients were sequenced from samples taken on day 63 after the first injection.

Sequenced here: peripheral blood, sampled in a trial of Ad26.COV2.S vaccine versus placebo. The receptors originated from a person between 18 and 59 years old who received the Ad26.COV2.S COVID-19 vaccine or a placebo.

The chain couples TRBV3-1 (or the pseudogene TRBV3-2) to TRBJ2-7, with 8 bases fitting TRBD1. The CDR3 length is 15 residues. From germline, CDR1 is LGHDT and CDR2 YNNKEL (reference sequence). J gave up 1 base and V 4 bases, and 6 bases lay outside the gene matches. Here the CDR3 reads CASSRGQGTSYEQYF. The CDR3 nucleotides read TGTGCCAGCAGCCGCGGACAGGGAACGTCCTACGAGCAGTACTTC.

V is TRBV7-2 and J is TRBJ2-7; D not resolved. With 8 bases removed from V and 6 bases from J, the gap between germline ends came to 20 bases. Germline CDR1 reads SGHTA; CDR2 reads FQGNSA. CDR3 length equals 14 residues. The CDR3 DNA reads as TGTGCCAGCCGCCCCTCGGCCCCACGGAGCGAGCAGTACTTC. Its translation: CASRPSAPRSEQYF.

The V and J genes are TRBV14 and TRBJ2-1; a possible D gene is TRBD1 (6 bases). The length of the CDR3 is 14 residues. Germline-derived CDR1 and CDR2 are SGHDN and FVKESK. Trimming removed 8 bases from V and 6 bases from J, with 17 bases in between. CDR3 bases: TGTGCCAGCCAGGGGTGGTGGGCCGGCAATGAGCAGTTCTTC. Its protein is CASQGWWAGNEQFF. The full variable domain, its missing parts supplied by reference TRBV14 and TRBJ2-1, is EAGVTQFPSHSVIEKGQTVTLRCDPISGHDNLYWYRRVMGKEIKFLLHFVKESKQDESGMPNNRFLAERTGGTYSTLKVQPAELEDSGVYFCASQGWWAGNEQFFGPGTRLTVL.

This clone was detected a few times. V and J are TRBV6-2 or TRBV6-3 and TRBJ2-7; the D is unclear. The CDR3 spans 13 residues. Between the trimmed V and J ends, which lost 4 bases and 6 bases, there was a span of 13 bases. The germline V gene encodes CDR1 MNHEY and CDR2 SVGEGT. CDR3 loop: CASSSLPGSEQYF. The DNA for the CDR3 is TGTGCCAGCAGTTCCTTACCGGGCAGCGAGCAGTACTTC.

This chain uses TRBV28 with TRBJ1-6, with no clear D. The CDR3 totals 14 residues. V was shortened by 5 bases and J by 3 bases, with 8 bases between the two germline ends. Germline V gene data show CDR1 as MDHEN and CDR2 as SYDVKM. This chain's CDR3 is CASSPPGYNSPLHF. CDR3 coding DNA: TGTGCCAGCAGTCCCCCAGGCTATAATTCACCCCTCCACTTT.

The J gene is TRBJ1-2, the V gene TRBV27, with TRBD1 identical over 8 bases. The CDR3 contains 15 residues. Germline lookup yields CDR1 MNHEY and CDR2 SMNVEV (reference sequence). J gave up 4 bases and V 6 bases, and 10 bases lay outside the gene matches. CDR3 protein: CASRADRGGVYGYTF. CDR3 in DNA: TGTGCCAGCAGGGCCGACAGGGGTGGGGTCTATGGCTACACCTTC.

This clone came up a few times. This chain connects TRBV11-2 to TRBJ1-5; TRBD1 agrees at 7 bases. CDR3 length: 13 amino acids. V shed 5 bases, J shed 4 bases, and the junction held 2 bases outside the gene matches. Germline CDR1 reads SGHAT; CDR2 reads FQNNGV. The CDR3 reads CASSATGNQPQHF. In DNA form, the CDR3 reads TGTGCCAGCAGCGCGACAGGGAATCAGCCCCAGCATTTT.

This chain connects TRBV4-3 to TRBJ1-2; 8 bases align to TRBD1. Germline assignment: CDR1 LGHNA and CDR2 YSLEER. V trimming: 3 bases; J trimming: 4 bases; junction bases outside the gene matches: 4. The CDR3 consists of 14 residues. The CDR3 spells CASSHRGRGYGYTF. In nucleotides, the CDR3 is TGCGCCAGCAGCCACAGGGGGCGCGGCTATGGCTACACCTTC.

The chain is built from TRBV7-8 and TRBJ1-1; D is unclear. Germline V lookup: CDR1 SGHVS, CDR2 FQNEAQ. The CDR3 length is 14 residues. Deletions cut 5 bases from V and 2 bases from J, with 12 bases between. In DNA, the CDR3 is TGTGCCAGCAGCCCCACCGGTCGAAACACTGAAGCTTTCTTT. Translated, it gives CASSPTGRNTEAFF.

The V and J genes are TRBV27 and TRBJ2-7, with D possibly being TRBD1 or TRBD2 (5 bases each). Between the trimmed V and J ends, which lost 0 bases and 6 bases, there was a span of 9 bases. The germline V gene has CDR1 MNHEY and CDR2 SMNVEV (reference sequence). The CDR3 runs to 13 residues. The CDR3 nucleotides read TGTGCCAGCAGTTTATCGGGGGACGGCGAGCAGTACTTC. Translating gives CASSLSGDGEQYF.

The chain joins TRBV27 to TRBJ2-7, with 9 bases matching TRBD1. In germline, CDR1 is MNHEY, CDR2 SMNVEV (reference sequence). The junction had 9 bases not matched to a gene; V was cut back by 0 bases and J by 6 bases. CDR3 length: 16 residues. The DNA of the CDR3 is TGTGCCAGCAGTTTATCGTTGGACAGGGGCGTGGGCGAGCAGTACTTC. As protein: CASSLSLDRGVGEQYF.